This TCR beta chain was sequenced during a study of blood T cell repertoires in COVID-19. Libraries were prepared by immunoSEQ multiplex PCR; TCRdb keeps only in-frame clonotypes and omits some of them. The table has around 92,000 clones, about 82% seen once; the top ten hold 25%. The clonotype originates from a human donor in a cohort sampled during active COVID-19. The specimen sequenced was peripheral blood.

The CDR3 region is CASSLTGGISGANVLTF. For the CDR3, the DNA is TGTGCCAGTAGTCTAACAGGGGGTATATCTGGGGCCAACGTCCTGACTTTC. The chain combines TRBV19 with TRBJ2-6; 8 bases agree with TRBD1. CDR3 length: 17 amino acids. Germline lookup yields CDR1 LNHDA and CDR2 SQIVND (reference sequence). Trimming at V came to 5 bases and at J to 1 base, leaving 7 bases not matched to a gene.